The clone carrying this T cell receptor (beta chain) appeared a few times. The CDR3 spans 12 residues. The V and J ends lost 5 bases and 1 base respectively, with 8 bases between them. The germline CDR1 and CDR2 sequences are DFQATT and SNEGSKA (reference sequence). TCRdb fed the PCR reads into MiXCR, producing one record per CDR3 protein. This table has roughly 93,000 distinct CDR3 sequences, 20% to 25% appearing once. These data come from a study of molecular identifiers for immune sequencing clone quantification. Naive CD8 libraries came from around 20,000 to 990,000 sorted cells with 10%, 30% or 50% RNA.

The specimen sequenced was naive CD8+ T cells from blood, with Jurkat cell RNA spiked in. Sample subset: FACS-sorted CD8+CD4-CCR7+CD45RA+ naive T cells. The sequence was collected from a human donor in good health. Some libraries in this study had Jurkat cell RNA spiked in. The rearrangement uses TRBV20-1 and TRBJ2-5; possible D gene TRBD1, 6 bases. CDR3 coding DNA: TGCAGTGCTTGGGGGCCCCAAGAGACCCAGTACTTC. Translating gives CSAWGPQETQYF.